The T cell receptor beta chain described here comes from a study of T cells in Graves' hyperthyroidism and ophthalmopathy. Study observations and caveats: Ophthalmopathy got predicted by the model a median 6.5 months before its onset.

What was amplified from RNA transcripts were TCR beta CDR3 regions. HTBI primers were used for first-round RT-PCR of the TCR CDR3. TCRdb fed the multiplex PCR reads into MiXCR, producing one record per CDR3 protein. Of 450,000 to 700,000 distinct CDR3 sequences listed, under 60% are singletons. Germline V CDR1 and CDR2: SEHNR, FQNEAQ (reference sequence). V was pared by 4 bases and J by 6 bases, with 11 bases of the junction left unmatched. The CDR3 totals 15 residues. To note about this clonotype: Its specificity is unknown.

The specimen sequenced was peripheral blood or thyroid tissue (not recorded which). This clonotype was sampled from a woman aged 18-29 years with Graves' hyperthyroidism. V is TRBV7-9 and J is TRBJ1-2, with 7 bases fitting TRBD1. CDR3 region: CASSSWTGYSHGYTF. CDR3 in DNA: TGTGCCAGCAGCTCGTGGACAGGTTATTCGCATGGCTACACCTTC.